This TCR beta chain was recovered during a study of PD-L1 blockade in urothelial cancer. Measured with immunoSEQ multiplex PCR; TCRdb has only the in-frame clones, and not every one. Among some 52,000 clones, approximately 80% were seen once, and the ten largest hold 3% to 4%. This material consisted of PBMCs, taken around atezolizumab (anti-PD-L1) treatment. This receptor was identified in a man between 65 and 85 years old with urothelial cancer.

CDR3 protein: CASTRQVGETQYF. CDR3 bases: TGTGCCAGCACTCGCCAGGTGGGAGAGACCCAGTACTTC. The chain is built from TRBV6-1 and TRBJ2-5, with no clear D. Germline CDR1 and CDR2: MNHNS and SASEGT. The ends were cut back, 7 bases at V and 4 bases at J, with 13 bases in the middle. The CDR3 totals 13 residues.